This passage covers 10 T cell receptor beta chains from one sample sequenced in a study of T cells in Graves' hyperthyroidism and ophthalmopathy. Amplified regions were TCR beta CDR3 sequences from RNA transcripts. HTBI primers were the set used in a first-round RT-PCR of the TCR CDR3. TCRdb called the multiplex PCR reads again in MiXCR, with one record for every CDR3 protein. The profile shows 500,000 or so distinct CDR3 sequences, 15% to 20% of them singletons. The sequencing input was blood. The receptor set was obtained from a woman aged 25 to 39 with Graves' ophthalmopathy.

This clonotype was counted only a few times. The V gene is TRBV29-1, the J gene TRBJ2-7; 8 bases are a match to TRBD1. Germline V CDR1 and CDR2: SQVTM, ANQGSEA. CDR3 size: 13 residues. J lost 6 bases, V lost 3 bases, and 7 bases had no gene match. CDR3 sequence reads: CSVEGQGASEQYF. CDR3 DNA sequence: TGCAGCGTTGAGGGGCAGGGGGCTTCCGAGCAGTACTTC.

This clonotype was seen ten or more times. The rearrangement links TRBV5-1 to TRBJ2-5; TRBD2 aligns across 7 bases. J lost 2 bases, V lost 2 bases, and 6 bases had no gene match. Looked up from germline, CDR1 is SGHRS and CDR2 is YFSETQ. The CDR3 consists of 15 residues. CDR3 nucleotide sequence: TGCGCCAGCAGCTTCGGGGGGAGCCGGCAAGAGACCCAGTACTTC. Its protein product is CASSFGGSRQETQYF.

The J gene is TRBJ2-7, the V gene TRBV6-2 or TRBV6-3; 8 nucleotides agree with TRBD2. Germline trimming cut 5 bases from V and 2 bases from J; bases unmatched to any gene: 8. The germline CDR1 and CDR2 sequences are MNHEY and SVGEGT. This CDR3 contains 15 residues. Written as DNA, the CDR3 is TGTGCCAGCAGTAACGCCCGGGGGGGCACCTACGAGCAGTACTTC. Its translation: CASSNARGGTYEQYF.

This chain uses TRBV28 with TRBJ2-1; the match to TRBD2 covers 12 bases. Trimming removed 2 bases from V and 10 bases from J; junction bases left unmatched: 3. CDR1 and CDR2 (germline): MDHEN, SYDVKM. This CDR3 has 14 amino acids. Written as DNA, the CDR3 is TGTGCCAGCAGTTTAGCTAGCGGGAGGGGGGAGCAGTTCTTC. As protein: CASSLASGRGEQFF.

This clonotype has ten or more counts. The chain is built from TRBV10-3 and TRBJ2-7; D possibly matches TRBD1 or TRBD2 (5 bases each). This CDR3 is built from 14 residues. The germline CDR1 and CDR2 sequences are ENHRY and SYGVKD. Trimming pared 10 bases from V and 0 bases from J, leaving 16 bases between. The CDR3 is CATMGRQDSYEQYF. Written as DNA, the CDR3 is TGTGCCACTATGGGACGACAAGACTCCTACGAGCAGTACTTC.

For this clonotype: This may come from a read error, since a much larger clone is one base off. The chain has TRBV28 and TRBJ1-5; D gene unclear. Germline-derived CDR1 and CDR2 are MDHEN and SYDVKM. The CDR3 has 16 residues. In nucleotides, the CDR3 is TGTGCCAGCAGTTTACCCGGAGGTTATAGCGATCAGCCCCAGCATTTT. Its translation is CASSLPGGYSDQPQHF. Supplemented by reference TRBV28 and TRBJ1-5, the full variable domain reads DVKVTQSSRYLVKRTGEKVFLECVQDMDHENMFWYRQDPGLGLRLIYFSYDVKMKEKGDIPEGYSVSREKKERFSLILESASTNQTSMYLCASSLPGGYSDQPQHFGDGTRLSIL.

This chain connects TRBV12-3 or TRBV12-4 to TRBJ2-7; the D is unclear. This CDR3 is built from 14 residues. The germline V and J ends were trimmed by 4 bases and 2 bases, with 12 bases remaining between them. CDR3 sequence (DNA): TGTGCCAGCAGTTGGGCCGACGGCACCTACGAGCAGTACTTC. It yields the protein CASSWADGTYEQYF.

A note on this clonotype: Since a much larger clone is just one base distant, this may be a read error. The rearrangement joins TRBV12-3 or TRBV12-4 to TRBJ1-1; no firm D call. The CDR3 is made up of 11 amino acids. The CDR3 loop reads CVSSENTEAFF. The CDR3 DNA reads TGTGTCAGCAGTGAGAACACTGAAGCTTTCTTT.

The CDR3 DNA follows: TGTGCCACCAGCAGACCCCCGGGACTAGCCTCCCATGAGCAGTTCTTC. Translation: CATSRPPGLASHEQFF. This chain connects TRBV15 to TRBJ2-1; TRBD2 agrees at 9 bases. The CDR3 runs to 16 residues. Germline values: CDR1 LNHNV, CDR2 YYDKDF (reference sequence). V gave up 2 bases and J gave up 8 bases; unmatched junction bases: 10.

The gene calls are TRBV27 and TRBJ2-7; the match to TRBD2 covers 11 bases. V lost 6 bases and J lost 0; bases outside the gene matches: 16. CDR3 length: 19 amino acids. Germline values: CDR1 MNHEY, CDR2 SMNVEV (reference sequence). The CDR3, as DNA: TGTGCCAGCAGCGATACAAATCGACTAGCGGGGTTGAGCTCCTACGAGCAGTACTTC. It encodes CASSDTNRLAGLSSYEQYF.